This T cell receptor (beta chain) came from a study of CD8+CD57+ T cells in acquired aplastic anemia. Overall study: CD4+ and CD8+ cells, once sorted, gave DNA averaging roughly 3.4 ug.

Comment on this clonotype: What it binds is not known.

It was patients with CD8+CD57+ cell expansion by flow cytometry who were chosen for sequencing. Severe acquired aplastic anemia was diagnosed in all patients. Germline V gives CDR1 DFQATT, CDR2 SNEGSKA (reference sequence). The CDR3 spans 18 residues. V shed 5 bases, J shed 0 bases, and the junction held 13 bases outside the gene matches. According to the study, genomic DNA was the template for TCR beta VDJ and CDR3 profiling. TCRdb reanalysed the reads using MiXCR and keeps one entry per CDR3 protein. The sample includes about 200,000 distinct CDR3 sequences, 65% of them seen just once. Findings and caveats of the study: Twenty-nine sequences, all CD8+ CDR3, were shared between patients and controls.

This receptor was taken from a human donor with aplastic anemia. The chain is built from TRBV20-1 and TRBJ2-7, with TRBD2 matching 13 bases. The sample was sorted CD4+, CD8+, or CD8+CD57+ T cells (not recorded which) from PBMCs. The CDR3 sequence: CSAYTPGLAGRLSYEQYF. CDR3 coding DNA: TGCAGTGCTTATACTCCGGGACTAGCGGGGCGCCTCTCCTACGAGCAGTACTTC.